The source of this TCR beta chain is a study of blood T cell repertoires in COVID-19. Study background: Spain, Italy and the United States supplied samples that represented acute and convalescent COVID-19. Nucleic acid was either cDNA or gDNA, and it came from T cells, B-cell-depleted T cells, or PBMCs.

The CDR3 is 16 residues long. V was clipped by 4 bases and J by 3 bases; unmatched bases: 12. From germline, CDR1 is SGHKS and CDR2 YYEKEE (reference sequence). In the original analysis: For nucleated cells, counts were estimated from reference gene primer amplification. Produced via immunoSEQ multiplex PCR; TCRdb's table is partial and in-frame only. D and trimming were read from the DNA, whereas the V and J calls and clone size are those reported in that table. The sample holds 200,000 to 250,000 clones; approximately 81% are singletons and the top ten take 0.85% to 1%. This clone appeared a single time.

The chain uses TRBV5-5 and TRBJ2-7, with 8 bases matching TRBD2. Sequencing was carried out using peripheral blood. This clonotype was obtained from a man in his forties or fifties with acute or convalescent COVID-19. CDR3 loop: CASSRGGTGRVYEQYF. The CDR3 region has the DNA TGTGCCAGCAGCCGGGGGGGTACAGGGCGCGTCTACGAGCAGTACTTC.